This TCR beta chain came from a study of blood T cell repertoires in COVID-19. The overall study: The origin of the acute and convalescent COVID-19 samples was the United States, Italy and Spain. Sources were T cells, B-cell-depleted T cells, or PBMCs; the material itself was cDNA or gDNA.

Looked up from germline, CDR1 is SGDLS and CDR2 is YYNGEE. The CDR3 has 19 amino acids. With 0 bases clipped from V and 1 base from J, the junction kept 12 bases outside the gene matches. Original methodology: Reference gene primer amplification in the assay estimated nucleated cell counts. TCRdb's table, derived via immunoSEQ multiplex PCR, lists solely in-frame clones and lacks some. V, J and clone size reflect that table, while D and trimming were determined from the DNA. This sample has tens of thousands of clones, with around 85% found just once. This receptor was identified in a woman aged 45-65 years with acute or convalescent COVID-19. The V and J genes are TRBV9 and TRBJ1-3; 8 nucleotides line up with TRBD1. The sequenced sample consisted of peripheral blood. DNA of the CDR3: TGTGCCAGCAGCGTAGCCTCAGGGGGCCCCTCGGGTTCTGGAAACACCATATATTTT. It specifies CASSVASGGPSGSGNTIYF. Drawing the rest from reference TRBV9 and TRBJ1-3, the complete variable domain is DSGVTQTPKHLITATGQRVTLRCSPRSGDLSVYWYQQSLDQGLQFLIQYYNGEERAKGNILERFSAQQFPDLHSELNLSSLELGDSALYFCASSVASGGPSGSGNTIYFGEGSWLTVV.